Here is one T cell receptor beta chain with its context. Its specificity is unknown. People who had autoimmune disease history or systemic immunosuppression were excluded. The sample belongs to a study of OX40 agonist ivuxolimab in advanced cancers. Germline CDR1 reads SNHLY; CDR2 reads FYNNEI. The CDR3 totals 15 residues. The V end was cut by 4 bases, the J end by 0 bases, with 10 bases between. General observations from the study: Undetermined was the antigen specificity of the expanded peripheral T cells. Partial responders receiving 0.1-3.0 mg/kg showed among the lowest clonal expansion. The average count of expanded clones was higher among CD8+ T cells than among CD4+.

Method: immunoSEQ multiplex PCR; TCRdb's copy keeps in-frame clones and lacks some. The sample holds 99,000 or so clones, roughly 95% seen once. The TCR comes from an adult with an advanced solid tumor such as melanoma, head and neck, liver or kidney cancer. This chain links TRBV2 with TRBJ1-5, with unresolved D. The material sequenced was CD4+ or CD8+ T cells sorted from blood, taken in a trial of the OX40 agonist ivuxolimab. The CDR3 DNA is TGTGCCAGCAGTGGTACACCAAATAGCAATCAGCCCCAGCATTTT. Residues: CASSGTPNSNQPQHF.